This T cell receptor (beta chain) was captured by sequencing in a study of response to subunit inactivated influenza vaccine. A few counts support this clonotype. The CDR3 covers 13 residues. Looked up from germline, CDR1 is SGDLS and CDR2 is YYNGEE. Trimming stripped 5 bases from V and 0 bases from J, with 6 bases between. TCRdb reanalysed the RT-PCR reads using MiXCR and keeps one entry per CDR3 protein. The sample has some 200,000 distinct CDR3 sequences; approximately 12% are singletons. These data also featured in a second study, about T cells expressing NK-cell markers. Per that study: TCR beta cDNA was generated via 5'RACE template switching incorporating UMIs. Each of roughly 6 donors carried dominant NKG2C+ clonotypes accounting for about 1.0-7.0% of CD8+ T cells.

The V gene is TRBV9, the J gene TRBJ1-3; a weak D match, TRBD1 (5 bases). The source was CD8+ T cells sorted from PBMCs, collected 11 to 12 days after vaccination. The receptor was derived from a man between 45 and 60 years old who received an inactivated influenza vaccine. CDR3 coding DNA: TGTGCCAGCAGTGGGGGCTCTGGAAACACCATATATTTT. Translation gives CASSGGSGNTIYF.